The sequence of this TCR beta chain was determined in a study of response to subunit inactivated influenza vaccine. This clonotype has a count of ten or more. V was shortened by 6 bases and J by 1 base, with 10 bases between the two germline ends. The germline gives CDR1 SEHNR, CDR2 FQNEAQ (reference sequence). This CDR3 is 13 amino acids long. In TCRdb, the RT-PCR reads were re-called with MiXCR into one record per CDR3 protein. The sample carries hundreds of thousands of distinct CDR3 sequences, 14% recorded once. Specimen: PBMCs from blood, collected 14 to 15 days before vaccination. The chain carries TRBV7-9 and TRBJ2-7; weak D call: TRBD2 (6 bases). The TCR was taken from a man in his forties or fifties who received an inactivated influenza vaccine. CDR3 in DNA: TGTGCCAGCAGTTTGACTAGTTCCTACGAGCAGTACTTC. Protein product: CASSLTSSYEQYF.